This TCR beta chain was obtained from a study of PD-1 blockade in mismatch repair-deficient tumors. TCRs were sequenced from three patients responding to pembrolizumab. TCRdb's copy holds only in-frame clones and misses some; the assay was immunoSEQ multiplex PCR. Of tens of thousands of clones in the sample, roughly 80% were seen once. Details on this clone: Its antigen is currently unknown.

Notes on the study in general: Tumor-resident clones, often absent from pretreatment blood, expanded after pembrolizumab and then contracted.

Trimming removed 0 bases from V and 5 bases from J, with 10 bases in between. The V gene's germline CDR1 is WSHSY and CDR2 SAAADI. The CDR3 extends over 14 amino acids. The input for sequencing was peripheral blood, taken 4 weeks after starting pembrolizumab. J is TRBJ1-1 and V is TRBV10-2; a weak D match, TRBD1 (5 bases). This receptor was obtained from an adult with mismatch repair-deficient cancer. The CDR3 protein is CASSESGTATEAFF. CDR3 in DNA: TGCGCCAGCAGTGAGTCCGGGACGGCAACTGAAGCTTTCTTT.